The next 27 T cell receptor beta chains were all read from a single sample in a study of T cells expressing NK-cell markers. TCRdb re-called the 5' RACE reads and shows each CDR3 protein once, DNA omitted. The clone table shows 500,000 to 700,000 distinct CDR3 sequences, with the ten largest holding 3.5% to 4.5%. The specimen was blood T cells: a sorted CD56 or NKG2C T cell subset, CD4+ or CD8+ T cells, or bulk PBMC T cells (not recorded which). These receptors were taken from a young man in good health.

The chain combines TRBV24-1 with TRBJ2-1; TCRdb calls TRBD1, which cannot be checked without DNA. CDR3 length: 15 amino acids. CDR1 is KGHDR and CDR2 is SFDVKD in the germline V gene. The CDR3 spells CATSDHETGFNEQFF.

The chain has TRBV12-3 or TRBV12-4 and TRBJ2-1; TCRdb picks TRBD1, but there is no DNA to check that call. CDR3 length: 16 amino acids. The CDR3 spells CASSLSSGTGWNEQFF.

The chain carries TRBV10-3 and TRBJ2-7; TCRdb's D gene call, TRBD2, goes unchecked for lack of DNA. Germline V gene sequence: CDR1 ENHRY, CDR2 SYGVKD. There are 15 residues in the CDR3. The CDR3 protein is CAISETGLGVSEQYF.

This rearrangement joins TRBV5-1 to TRBJ1-5. Germline-derived CDR1 and CDR2 are SGHRS and YFSETQ. This CDR3 has 15 amino acids. The CDR3 protein is CASSLEAGVGQPQHF.

The chain's CDR3 is CASRFGGSGANVLTF. This rearrangement joins TRBV28 to TRBJ2-6; TCRdb returns TRBD1, unconfirmable since there is no DNA. Germline CDR1 MDHEN, CDR2 SYDVKM. The CDR3 extends over 15 amino acids.

The chain joins TRBV20-1 to TRBJ2-1; TCRdb calls TRBD2, which cannot be checked without DNA. The CDR3 has 14 residues. Germline V gene data show CDR1 as DFQATT and CDR2 as SNEGSKA (reference sequence). Here the CDR3 reads CSASGLAAYNEQFF.

The V and J genes are TRBV27 and TRBJ2-3. Germline CDR1 is MNHEY and CDR2 is SMNVEV (reference sequence). The CDR3 extends over 14 amino acids. The CDR3 loop reads CASSFSTRTDTQYF.

The V and J genes are TRBV6-1 and TRBJ1-5. The germline V gene encodes CDR1 MNHNS and CDR2 SASEGT. The CDR3 loop spans 15 amino acids. This chain's CDR3 is CASSERSLGNQPQHF.

The gene calls are TRBV10-3 and TRBJ2-7. Germline lookup yields CDR1 ENHRY and CDR2 SYGVKD. The CDR3 has 13 residues. CDR3 protein: CAISEDKAYEQYF.

The V gene is TRBV12-3 or TRBV12-4, the J gene TRBJ2-7. This CDR3 spans 15 amino acids. This CDR3 is CASSPSAGSPYEQYF.

The rearrangement links TRBV20-1 to TRBJ2-7; TCRdb's D call, TRBD1, is unchecked because there is no DNA. Germline CDR1 and CDR2: DFQATT and SNEGSKA (reference sequence). The CDR3 contains 15 residues. The CDR3: CSARDPPRTAYEQYF.

The J gene is TRBJ2-2, the V gene TRBV4-3; the TCRdb call, TRBD2, lacks DNA for checking. The CDR3 consists of 16 residues. Germline CDR1 LGHNA, CDR2 YSLEER. The chain's CDR3 is CASSQGAVGNTGELFF.

The chain recombines TRBV5-1 with TRBJ1-1. The CDR3 is 18 amino acids. The V gene's germline CDR1 is SGHRS and CDR2 YFSETQ. This CDR3 reads CASSLAWRGGGMNTEAFF.

The chain carries TRBV12-3 or TRBV12-4 and TRBJ2-7; the TCRdb D gene call, TRBD2, has no DNA to confirm it. CDR3 length: 14 amino acids. Here the CDR3 reads CASSTRLEAYEQYF.

This chain joins TRBV2 and TRBJ2-7. Germline V CDR1 and CDR2: SNHLY, FYNNEI. The CDR3 is 12 amino acids. CDR3 sequence reads: CASWQGSYEQYF.

This chain connects TRBV6-5 to TRBJ2-1; TCRdb designates TRBD2, a call that cannot be tested without DNA. CDR1 and CDR2 from the germline V gene are MNHEY and SVGAGI. CDR3 length: 15 amino acids. The CDR3 sequence is CASSLWTSGDNEQFF.

The CDR3 sequence is CAIRGQSTSSYEQYF. The chain couples TRBV10-3 to TRBJ2-7; TCRdb picks TRBD1, but there is no DNA to check that call. The V gene's germline CDR1 is ENHRY and CDR2 SYGVKD. This CDR3 region has 15 residues.

The chain joins TRBV29-1 to TRBJ2-7; TCRdb lists TRBD1, though no DNA is available to test this call. Germline CDR1 and CDR2: SQVTM and ANQGSEA. The CDR3 has 11 amino acids. CDR3: CSATQGDEQYF.

V usage is TRBV12-3 or TRBV12-4 and J usage is TRBJ1-3. The CDR3 sequence is 16 residues long. The CDR3 reads CASSSPGPSSGNTIYF.

The V gene is TRBV12-3 or TRBV12-4, the J gene TRBJ2-2; the TCRdb call, TRBD1, lacks DNA for checking. This CDR3 spans 15 amino acids. The CDR3 sequence: CASRGTGDGTGELFF.

The chain joins TRBV18 to TRBJ2-1. Looked up from germline, CDR1 is KGHSH and CDR2 is LQKENI. The CDR3 is 13 residues long. The CDR3 here is CASSVTASNEQFF. Drawing the rest from reference TRBV18 and TRBJ2-1, the complete variable domain is NAGVMQNPRHLVRRRGQEARLRCSPMKGHSHVYWYRQLPEEGLKFMVYLQKENIIDESGMPKERFSAEFPKEGPSILRIQQVVRGDSAAYFCASSVTASNEQFFGPGTRLTVL.

The rearrangement joins TRBV11-3 to TRBJ2-1; TCRdb's assignment of TRBD2 cannot be checked, as there is no DNA. Germline values: CDR1 SGHNT, CDR2 YENEEA. The CDR3 extends over 15 amino acids. The CDR3 protein is CASSYLAAIYNEQFF. The full variable domain, completed using reference TRBV11-3 and TRBJ2-1, is EAGVVQSPRYKIIEKKQPVAFWCNPISGHNTLYWYLQNLGQGPELLIRYENEEAVDDSQLPKDRFSAERLKGVDSTLKIQPAELGDSAVYLCASSYLAAIYNEQFFGPGTRLTVL.

The genes are TRBV15 and TRBJ1-1; the D call of TRBD1 rests on TCRdb alone, since no DNA is present to check it. Per germline, CDR1 LNHNV and CDR2 YYDKDF (reference sequence). The length of the CDR3 is 15 residues. CDR3 in amino acids: CATSRGTGIHTEAFF.

The J gene is TRBJ2-1, the V gene TRBV7-2; TCRdb names TRBD2, which stays unverified in the absence of DNA. Germline V lookup: CDR1 SGHTA, CDR2 FQGNSA. The CDR3 has 15 amino acids. The CDR3 region is CASSLGLAGRSEQFF.

The chain's CDR3 is CSARGGGGPSHEQFF. The chain links TRBV20-1 to TRBJ2-1; TCRdb selects TRBD1, and the lack of DNA leaves this call unchecked. The CDR3 consists of 15 residues. Germline assignment: CDR1 DFQATT and CDR2 SNEGSKA (reference sequence).

V gene TRBV12-3 or TRBV12-4 combines with J gene TRBJ2-1; TCRdb designates TRBD2, a call that cannot be tested without DNA. This CDR3 is built from 15 residues. CDR3 amino acids: CASSPLAGGYNEQFF.

This sequence joins TRBV6-1 and TRBJ1-5. This CDR3 is built from 13 residues. Germline CDR1 reads MNHNS; CDR2 reads SASEGT. Here the CDR3 reads CASSPTANQPQHF.